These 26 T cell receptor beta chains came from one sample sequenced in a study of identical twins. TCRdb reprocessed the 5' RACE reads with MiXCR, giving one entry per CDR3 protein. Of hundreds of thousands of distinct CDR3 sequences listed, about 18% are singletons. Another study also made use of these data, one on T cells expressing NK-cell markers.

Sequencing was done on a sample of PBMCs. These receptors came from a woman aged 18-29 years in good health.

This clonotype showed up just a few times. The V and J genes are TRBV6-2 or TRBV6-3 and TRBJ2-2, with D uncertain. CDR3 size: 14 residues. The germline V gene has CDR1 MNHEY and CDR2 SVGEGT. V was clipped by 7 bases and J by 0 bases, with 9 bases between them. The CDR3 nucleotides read TGTGCCAGCACTCCAACCCCGAACACCGGGGAGCTGTTTTTT. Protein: CASTPTPNTGELFF.

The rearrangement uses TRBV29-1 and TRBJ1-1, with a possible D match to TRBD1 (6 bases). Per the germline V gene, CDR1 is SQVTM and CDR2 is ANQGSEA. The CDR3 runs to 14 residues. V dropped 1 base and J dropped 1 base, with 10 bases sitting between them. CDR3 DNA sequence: TGCAGCGTTGAAGTGGGGGCGGAGAACACTGAAGCTTTCTTT. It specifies CSVEVGAENTEAFF.

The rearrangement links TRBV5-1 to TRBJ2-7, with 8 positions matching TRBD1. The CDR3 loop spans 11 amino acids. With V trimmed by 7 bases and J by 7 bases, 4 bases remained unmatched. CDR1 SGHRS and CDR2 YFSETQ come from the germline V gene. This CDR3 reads CASDRGGEQYF. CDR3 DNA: TGCGCCAGCGACAGGGGAGGTGAGCAGTACTTC.

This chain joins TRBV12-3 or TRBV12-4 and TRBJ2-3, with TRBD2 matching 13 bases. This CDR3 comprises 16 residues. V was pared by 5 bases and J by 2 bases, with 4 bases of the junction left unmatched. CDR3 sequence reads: CASSRLAGGYTDTQYF. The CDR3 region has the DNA TGTGCCAGCAGTCGACTAGCGGGAGGCTACACAGATACGCAGTATTTT.

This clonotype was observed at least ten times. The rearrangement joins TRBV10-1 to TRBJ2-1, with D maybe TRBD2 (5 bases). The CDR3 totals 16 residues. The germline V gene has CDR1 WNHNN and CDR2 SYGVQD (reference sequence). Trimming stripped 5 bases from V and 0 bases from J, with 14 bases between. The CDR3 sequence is CASSLNPGSSYNEQFF. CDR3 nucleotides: TGCGCCAGCAGTTTAAACCCGGGAAGCTCCTACAATGAGCAGTTCTTC.

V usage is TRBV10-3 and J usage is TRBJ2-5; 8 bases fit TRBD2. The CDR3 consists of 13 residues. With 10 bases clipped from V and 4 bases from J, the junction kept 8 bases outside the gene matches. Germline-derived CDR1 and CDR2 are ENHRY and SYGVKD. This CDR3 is CATGGALGETQYF. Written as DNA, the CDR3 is TGTGCCACCGGGGGGGCCCTCGGAGAGACCCAGTACTTC.

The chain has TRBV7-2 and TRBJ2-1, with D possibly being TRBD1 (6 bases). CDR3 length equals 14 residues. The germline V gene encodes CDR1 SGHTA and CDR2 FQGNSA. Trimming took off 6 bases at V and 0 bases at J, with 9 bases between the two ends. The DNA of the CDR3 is TGTGCCAGCAGGGAAGGGGGCTCCTACAATGAGCAGTTCTTC. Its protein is CASREGGSYNEQFF.

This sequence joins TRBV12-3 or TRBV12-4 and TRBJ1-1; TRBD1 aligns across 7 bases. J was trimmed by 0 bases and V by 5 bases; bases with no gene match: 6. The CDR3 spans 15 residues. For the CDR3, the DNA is TGTGCCAGCAGTCGGGACAGCAGACTGAACACTGAAGCTTTCTTT. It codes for CASSRDSRLNTEAFF.

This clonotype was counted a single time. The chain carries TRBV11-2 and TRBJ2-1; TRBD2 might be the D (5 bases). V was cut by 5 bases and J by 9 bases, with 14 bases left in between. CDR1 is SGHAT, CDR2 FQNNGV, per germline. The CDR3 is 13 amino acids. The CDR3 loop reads CASSQRAGREQFF. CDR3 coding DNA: TGTGCCAGCAGCCAGAGGGCGGGCCGTGAGCAGTTCTTC.

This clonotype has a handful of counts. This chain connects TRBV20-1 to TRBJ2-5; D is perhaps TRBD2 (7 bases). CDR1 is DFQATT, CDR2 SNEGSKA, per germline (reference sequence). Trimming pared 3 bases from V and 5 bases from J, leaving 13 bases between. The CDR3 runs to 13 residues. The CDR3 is CSASMRGGETQYF. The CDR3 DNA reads TGCAGTGCTAGTATGAGGGGGGGGGAGACCCAGTACTTC.

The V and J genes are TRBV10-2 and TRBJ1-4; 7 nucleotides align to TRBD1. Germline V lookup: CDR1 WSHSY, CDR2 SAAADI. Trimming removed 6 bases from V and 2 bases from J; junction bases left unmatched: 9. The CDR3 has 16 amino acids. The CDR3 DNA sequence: TGCGCCAGCAGGAAGACAGGGAGGGAGACTAATGAAAAACTGTTTTTT. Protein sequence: CASRKTGRETNEKLFF.

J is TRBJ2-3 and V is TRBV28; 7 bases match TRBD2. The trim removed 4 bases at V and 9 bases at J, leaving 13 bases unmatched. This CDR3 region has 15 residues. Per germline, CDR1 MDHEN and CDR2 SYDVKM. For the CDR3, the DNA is TGTGCCAGCAGTTCTCATCTACTAGCGAAGAAGACGCAGTATTTT. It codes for CASSSHLLAKKTQYF.

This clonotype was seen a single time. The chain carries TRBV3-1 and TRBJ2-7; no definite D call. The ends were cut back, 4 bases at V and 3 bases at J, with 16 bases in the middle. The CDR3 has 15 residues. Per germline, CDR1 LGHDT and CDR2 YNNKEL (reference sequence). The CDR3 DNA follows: TGTGCCAGCAGCCTAGGCGGCCCGAGACTCTACGAGCAGTACTTC. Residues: CASSLGGPRLYEQYF.

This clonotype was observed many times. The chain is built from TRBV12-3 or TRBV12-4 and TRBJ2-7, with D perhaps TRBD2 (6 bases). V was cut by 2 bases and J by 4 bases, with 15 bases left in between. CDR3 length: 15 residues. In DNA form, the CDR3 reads TGTGCCAGCAGTTTATCCTGGACTACCCATTACGAGCAGTACTTC. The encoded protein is CASSLSWTTHYEQYF.

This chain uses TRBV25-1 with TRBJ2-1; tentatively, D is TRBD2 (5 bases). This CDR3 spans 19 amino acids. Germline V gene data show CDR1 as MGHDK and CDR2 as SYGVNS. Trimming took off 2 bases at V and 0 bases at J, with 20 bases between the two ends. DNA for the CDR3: TGTGCCAGCAGTGAACTCGAGGGCGTAGGGCCGAGCTCCTACAATGAGCAGTTCTTC. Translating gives CASSELEGVGPSSYNEQFF.

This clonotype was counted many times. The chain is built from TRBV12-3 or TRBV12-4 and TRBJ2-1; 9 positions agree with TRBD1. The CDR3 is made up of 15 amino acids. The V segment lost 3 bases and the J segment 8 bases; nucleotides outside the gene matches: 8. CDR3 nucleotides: TGTGCCAGCAGTTTTGTGACAGGGGGTCGATATGAGCAGTTCTTC. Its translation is CASSFVTGGRYEQFF.

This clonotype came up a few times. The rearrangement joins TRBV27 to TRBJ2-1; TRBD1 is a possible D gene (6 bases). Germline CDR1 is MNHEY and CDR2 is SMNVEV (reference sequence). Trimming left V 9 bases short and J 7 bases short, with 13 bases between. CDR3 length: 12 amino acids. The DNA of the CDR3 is TGTGCCAGTAGCGACAGGATAAATGAGCAGTTCTTC. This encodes CASSDRINEQFF.

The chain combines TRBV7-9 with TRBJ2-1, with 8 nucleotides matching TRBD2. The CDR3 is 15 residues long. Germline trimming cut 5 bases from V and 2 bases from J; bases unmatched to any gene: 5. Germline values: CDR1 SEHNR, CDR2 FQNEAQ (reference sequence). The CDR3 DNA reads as TGTGCCAGCAGCCCGACTAGCGAGGCCTACAATGAGCAGTTCTTC. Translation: CASSPTSEAYNEQFF. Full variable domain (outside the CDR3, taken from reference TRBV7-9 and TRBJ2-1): DTGVSQNPRHKITKRGQNVTFRCDPISEHNRLYWYRQTLGQGPEFLTYFQNEAQLEKSRLLSDRFSAERPKGSFSTLEIQRTEQGDSAMYLCASSPTSEAYNEQFFGPGTRLTVL.

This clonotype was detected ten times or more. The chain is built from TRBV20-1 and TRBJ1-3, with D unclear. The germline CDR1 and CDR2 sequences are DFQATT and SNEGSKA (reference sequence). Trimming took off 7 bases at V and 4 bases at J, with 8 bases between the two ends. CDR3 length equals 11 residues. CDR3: CSGDSGNTIYF. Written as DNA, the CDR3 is TGCAGTGGAGATTCGGGAAACACCATATATTTT.

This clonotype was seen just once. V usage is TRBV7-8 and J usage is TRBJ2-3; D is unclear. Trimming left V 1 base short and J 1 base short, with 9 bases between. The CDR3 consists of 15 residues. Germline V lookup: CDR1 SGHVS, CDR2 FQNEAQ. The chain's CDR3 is CASSLVRVGTDTQYF. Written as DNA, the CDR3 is TGTGCCAGCAGCTTAGTCCGCGTCGGCACAGATACGCAGTATTTT.

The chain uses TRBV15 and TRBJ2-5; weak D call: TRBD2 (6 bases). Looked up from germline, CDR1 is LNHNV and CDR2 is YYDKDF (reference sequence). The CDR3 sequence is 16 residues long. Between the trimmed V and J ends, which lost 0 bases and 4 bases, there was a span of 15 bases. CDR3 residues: CATSRDGPRRGETQYF. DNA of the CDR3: TGTGCCACCAGCAGAGACGGACCTCGGAGGGGAGAGACCCAGTACTTC.

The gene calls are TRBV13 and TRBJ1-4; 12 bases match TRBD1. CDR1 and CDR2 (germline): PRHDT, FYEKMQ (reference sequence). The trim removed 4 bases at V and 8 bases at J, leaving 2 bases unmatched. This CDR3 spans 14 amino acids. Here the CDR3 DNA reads TGTGCCAGCAGCTCCGGGACAGGGGGCGAAAAACTGTTTTTT. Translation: CASSSGTGGEKLFF. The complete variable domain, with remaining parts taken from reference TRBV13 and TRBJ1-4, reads AAGVIQSPRHLIKEKRETATLKCYPIPRHDTVYWYQQGPGQDPQFLISFYEKMQSDKGSIPDRFSAQQFSDYHSELNMSSLELGDSALYFCASSSGTGGEKLFFGSGTQLSVL.

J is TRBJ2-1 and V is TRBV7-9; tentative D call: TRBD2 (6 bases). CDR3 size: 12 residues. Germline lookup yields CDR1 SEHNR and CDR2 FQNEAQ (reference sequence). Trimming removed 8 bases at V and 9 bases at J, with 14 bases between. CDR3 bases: TGTGCCAGCGGAATCGGGGAGGTTGAGCAGTTCTTC. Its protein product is CASGIGEVEQFF.

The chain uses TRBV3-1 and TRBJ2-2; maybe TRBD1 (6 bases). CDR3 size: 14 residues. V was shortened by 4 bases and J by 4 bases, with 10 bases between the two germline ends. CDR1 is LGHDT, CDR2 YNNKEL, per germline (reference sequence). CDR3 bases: TGTGCCAGCAGCCGCACAGGGATCACCGGGGAGCTGTTTTTT. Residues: CASSRTGITGELFF.

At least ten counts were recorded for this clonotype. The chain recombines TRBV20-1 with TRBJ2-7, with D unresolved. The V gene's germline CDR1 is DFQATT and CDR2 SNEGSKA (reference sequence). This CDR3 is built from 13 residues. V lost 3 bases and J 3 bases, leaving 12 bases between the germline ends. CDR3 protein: CSASTGSSYEQYF. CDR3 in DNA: TGCAGTGCTAGCACTGGGTCCAGCTACGAGCAGTACTTC.

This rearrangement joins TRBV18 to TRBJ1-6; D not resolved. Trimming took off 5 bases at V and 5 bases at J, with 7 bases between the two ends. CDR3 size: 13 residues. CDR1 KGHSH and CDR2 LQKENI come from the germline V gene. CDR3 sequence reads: CASSGGNNSPLHF. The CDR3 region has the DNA TGTGCCAGCTCAGGAGGGAATAATTCACCCCTCCACTTT.